This T cell receptor beta chain was identified during a study of long-term antiretroviral therapy in people with HIV. Samples were assayed with immunoSEQ v3.0 at survey level. Measured with immunoSEQ multiplex PCR; TCRdb has only the in-frame clones, and not every one. The repertoire consists of tens of thousands of clones, with roughly 77% occurring once and the leading ten covering approximately 2.9%. About this clone itself: Its specificity is not known.

Findings of the study overall: Post-ART, diversity grew, though it stayed under transplant donor control levels. Relative to control repertoires, HIV repertoires exhibited narrower CDR3 length ranges.

The CDR3 sequence is 18 residues long. The junction had 12 bases not matched to a gene; V was cut back by 5 bases and J by 4 bases. CDR1 and CDR2 (germline): SQVTM, ANQGSEA. The sample consisted of unsorted PBMCs, taken 1.9 years after starting antiretroviral therapy. The receptor's source is a man younger than 35 with HIV. The chain links TRBV29-1 to TRBJ2-3; 16 positions agree with TRBD2. Here the CDR3 DNA reads TGCAGCGTTCCGGGACTAGCGGGGGGGCTGCAGAGCGCAGATACGCAGTATTTT. Protein: CSVPGLAGGLQSADTQYF.